This T cell receptor (beta chain) is from a study of Ad26.COV2.S vaccination and SARS-CoV-2 variants. General observations from the study: People who got the vaccine had more spike-specific TCR breadth than people who got placebo.

Note on this clone: Its antigen remains unknown.

The method was immunoSEQ multiplex PCR; TCRdb's version includes in-frame clones alone and lacks a portion of them. The sample holds 300,000 to 450,000 clones, approximately 90% seen once. Germline V lookup: CDR1 SGHTA, CDR2 FQGNSA. The ends were cut back, 4 bases at V and 0 bases at J, with 15 bases in the middle. CDR3 length: 16 amino acids. This clonotype originated in a human donor who had recovered from COVID-19. Specimen: peripheral blood, collected after recovery from COVID-19. The V gene is TRBV7-2, the J gene TRBJ1-1; TRBD1 might be the D (6 bases). The CDR3 loop is CASSYSWGAMNTEAFF. The CDR3 bases are TGTGCCAGCAGCTATTCATGGGGGGCTATGAACACTGAAGCTTTCTTT.